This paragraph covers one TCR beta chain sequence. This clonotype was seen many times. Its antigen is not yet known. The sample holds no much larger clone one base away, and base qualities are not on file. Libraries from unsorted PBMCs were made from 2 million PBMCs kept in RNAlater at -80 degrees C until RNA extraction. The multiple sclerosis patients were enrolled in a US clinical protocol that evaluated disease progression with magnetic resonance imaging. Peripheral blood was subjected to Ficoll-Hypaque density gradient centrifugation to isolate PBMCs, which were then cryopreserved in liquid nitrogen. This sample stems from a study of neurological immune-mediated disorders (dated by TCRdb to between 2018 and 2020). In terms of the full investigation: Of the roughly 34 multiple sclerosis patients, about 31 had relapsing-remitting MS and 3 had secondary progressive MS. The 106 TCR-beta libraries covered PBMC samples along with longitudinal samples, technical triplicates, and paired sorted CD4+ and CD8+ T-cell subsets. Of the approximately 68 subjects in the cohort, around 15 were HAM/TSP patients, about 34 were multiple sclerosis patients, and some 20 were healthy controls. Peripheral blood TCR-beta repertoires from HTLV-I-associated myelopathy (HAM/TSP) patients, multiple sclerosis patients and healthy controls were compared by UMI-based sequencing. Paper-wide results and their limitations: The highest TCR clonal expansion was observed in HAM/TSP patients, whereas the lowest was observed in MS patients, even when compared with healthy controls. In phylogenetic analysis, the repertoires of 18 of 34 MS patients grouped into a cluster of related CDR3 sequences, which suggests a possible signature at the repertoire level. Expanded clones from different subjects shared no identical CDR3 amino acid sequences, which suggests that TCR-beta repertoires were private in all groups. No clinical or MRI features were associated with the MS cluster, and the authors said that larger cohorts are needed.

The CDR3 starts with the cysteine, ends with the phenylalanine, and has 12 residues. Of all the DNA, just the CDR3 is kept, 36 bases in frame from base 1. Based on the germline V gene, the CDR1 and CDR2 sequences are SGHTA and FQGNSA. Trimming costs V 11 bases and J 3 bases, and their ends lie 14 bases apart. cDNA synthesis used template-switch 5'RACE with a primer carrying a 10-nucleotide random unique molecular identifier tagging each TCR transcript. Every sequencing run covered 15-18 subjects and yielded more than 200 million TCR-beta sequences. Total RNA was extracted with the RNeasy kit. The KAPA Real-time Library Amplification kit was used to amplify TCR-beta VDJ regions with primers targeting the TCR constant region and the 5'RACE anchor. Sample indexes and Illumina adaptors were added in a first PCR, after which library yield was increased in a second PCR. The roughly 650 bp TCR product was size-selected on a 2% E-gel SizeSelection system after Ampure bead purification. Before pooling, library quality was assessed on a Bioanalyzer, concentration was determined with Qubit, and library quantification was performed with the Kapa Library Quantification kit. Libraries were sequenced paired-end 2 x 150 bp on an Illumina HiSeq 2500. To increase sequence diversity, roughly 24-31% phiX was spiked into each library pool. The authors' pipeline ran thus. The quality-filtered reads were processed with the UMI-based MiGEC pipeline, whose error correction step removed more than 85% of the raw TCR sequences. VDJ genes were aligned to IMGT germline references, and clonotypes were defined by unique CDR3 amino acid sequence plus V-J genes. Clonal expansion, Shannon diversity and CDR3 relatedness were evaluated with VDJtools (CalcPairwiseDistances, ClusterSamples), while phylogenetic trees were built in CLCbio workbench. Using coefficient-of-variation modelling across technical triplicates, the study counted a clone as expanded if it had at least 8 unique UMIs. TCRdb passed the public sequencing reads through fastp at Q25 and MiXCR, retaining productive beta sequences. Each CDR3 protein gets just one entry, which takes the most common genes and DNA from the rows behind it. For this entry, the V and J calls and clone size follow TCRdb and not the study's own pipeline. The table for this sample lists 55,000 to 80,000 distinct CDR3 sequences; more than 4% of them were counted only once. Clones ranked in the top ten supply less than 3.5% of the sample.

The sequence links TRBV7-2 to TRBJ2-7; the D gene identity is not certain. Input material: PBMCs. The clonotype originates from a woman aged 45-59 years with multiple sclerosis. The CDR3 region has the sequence CAWGQESYEQYF. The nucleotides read TGTGCCTGGGGTCAAGAAAGCTACGAGCAGTACTTC.